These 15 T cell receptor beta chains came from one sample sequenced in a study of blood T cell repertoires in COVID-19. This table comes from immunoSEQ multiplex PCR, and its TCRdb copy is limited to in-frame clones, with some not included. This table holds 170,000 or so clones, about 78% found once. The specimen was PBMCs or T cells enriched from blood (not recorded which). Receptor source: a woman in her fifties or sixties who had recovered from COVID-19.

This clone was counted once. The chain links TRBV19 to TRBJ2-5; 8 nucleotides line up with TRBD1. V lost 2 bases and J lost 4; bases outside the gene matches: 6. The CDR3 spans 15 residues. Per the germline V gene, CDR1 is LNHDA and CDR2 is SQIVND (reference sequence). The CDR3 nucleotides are TGTGCCAGTAGTATAAACCAGGGGGCGCGAGAGACCCAGTACTTC. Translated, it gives CASSINQGARETQYF.

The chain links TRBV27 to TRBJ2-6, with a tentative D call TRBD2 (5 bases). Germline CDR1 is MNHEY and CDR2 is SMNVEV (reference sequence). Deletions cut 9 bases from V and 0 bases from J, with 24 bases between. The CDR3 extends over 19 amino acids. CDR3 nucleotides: TGTGCCAGTGCCCCCTTAGGATTAGCGTCAAGCTCTGGGGCCAACGTCCTGACTTTC. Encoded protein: CASAPLGLASSSGANVLTF.

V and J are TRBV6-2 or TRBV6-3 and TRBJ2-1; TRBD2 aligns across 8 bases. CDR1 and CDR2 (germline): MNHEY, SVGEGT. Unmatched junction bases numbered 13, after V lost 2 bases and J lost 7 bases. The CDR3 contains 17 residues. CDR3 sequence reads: CASSYIGGLAAGNEQFF. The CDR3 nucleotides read TGTGCCAGCAGTTACATCGGCGGACTAGCCGCCGGGAATGAGCAGTTCTTC.

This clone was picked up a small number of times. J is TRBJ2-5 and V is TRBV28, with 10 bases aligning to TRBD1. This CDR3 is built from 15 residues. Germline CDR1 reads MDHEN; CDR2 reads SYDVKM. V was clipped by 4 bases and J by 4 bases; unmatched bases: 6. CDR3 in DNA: TGTGCCAGCAGTTCCCAGACAGGGGGCGGAGAGACCCAGTACTTC. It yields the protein CASSSQTGGGETQYF. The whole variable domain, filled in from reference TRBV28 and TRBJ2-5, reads DVKVTQSSRYLVKRTGEKVFLECVQDMDHENMFWYRQDPGLGLRLIYFSYDVKMKEKGDIPEGYSVSREKKERFSLILESASTNQTSMYLCASSSQTGGGETQYFGPGTRLLVL.

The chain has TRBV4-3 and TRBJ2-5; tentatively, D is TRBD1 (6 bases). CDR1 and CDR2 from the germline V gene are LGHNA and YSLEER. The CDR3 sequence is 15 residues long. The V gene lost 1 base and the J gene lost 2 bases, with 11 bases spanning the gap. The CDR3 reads CASSQGPDRQETQYF. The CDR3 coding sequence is TGCGCCAGCAGCCAAGGGCCGGACAGACAAGAGACCCAGTACTTC.

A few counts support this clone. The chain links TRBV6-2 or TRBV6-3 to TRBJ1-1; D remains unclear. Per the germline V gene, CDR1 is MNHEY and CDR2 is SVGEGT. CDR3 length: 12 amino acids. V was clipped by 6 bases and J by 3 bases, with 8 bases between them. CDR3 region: CASSIRDTEAFF. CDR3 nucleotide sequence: TGTGCCAGCAGCATACGAGACACTGAAGCTTTCTTT.

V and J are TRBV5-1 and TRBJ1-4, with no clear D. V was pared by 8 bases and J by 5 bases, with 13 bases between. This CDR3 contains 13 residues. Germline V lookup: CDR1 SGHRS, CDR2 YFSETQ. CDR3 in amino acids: CASTEGGNEKLFF. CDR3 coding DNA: TGCGCCAGTACCGAGGGAGGGAATGAAAAACTGTTTTTT.

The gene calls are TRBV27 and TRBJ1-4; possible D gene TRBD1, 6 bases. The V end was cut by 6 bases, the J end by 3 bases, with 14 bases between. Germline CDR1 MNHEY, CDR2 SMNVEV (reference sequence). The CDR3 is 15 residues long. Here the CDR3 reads CASSARQAANEKLFF. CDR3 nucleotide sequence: TGTGCCAGCAGCGCGCGACAGGCGGCTAATGAAAAACTGTTTTTT.

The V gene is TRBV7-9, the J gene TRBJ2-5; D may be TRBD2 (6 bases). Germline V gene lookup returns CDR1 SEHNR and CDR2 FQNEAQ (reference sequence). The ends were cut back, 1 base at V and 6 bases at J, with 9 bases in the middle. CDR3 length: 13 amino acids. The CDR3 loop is CASSLGGRQTQYF. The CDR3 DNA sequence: TGTGCCAGCAGCTTAGGGGGGAGGCAGACCCAGTACTTC.

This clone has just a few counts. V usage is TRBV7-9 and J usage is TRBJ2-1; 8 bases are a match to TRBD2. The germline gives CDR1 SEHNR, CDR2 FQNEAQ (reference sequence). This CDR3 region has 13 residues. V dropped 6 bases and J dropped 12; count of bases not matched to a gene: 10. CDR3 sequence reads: CASRPTSGPGQFF. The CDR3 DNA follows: TGTGCCAGCAGACCCACTAGCGGCCCTGGGCAGTTCTTC.

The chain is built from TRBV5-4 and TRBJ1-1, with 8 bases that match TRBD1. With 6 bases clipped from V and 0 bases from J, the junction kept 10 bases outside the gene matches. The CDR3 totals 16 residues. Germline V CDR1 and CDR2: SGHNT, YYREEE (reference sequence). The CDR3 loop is CASTRGQGSMNTEAFF. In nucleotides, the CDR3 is TGTGCCAGCACCAGAGGACAGGGCTCGATGAACACTGAAGCTTTCTTT.

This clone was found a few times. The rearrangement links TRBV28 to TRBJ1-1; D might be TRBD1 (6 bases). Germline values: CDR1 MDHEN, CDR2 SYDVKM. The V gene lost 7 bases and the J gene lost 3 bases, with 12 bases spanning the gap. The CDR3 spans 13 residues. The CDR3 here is CASTTGRDTEAFF. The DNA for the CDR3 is TGTGCCAGCACCACAGGGCGGGACACTGAAGCTTTCTTT.

This chain's CDR3 is CASKMGGSRNEQFF. In nucleotides, the CDR3 is TGTGCCAGCAAAATGGGCGGGAGTAGGAATGAGCAGTTCTTC. The chain links TRBV7-3 to TRBJ2-1; 7 bases match TRBD2. CDR3 length: 14 amino acids. Germline CDR1 SGHTA, CDR2 FQGTGA. The V gene end was trimmed by 7 bases and the J gene end by 7 bases; junction bases not matched to a gene: 10.

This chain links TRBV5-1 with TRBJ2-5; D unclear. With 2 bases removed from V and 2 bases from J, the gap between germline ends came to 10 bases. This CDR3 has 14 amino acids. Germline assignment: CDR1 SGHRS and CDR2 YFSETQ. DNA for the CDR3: TGCGCCAGCAGCTTAAGTAATCGGCAAGAGACCCAGTACTTC. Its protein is CASSLSNRQETQYF.

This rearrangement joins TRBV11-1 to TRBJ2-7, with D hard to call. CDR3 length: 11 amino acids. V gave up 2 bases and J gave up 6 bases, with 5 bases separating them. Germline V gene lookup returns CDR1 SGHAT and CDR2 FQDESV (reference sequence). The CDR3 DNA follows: TGTGCCAGCAGCTTACGGGTCGAGCAGTACTTC. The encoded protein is CASSLRVEQYF.